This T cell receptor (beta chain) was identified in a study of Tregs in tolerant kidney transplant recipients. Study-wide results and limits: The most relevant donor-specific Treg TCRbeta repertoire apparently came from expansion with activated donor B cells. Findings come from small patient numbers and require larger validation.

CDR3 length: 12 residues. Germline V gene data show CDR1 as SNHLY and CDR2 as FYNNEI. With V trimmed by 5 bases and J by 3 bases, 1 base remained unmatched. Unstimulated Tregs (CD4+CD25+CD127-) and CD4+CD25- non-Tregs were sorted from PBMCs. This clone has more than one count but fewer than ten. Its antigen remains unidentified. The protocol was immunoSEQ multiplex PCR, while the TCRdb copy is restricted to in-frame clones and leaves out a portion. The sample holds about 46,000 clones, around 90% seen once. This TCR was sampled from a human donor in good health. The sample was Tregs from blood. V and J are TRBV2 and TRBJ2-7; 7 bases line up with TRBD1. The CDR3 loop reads CASSRQGYEQYF. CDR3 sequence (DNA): TGTGCCAGCAGTCGACAGGGCTACGAGCAGTACTTC.